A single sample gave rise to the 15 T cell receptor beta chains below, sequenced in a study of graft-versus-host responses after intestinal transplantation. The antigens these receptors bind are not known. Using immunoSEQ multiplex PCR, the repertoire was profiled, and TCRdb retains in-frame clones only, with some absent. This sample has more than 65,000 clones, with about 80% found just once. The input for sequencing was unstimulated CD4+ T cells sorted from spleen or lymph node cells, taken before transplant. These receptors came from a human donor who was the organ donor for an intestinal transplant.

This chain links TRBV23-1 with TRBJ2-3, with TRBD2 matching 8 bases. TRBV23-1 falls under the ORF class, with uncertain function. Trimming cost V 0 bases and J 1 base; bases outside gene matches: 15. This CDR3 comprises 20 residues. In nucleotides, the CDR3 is TGCGCCAGCAGTCAATCGGGGCCCGGTGGCGGGGGGAGTGGCACAGATACGCAGTATTTT. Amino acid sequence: CASSQSGPGGGGSGTDTQYF.

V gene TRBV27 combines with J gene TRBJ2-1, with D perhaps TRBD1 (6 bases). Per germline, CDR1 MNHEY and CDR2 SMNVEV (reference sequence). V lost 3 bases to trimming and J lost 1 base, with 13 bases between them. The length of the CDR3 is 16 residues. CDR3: CASSFLDRYSYNEQFF. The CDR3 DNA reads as TGTGCCAGCAGTTTTCTCGACAGGTATTCCTACAATGAGCAGTTCTTC.

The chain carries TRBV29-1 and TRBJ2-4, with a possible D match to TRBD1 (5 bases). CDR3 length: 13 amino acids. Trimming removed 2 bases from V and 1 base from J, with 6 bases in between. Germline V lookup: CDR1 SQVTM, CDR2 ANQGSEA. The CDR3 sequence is CSVESGAKNIQYF. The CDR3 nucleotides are TGCAGCGTTGAATCAGGGGCCAAAAACATTCAGTACTTC.

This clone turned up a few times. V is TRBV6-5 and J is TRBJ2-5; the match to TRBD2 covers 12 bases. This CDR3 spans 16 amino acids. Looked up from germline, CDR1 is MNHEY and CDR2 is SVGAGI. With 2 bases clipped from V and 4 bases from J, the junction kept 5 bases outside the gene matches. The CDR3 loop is CASSYLAGGRRETQYF. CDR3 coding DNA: TGTGCCAGCAGTTACCTAGCGGGGGGGCGAAGAGAGACCCAGTACTTC.

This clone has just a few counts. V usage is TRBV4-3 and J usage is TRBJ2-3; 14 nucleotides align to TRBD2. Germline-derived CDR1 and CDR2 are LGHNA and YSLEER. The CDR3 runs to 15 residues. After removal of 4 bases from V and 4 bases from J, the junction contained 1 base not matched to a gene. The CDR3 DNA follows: TGCGCCAGCAGCCGACTAGCGGGGGGGCCAGATACGCAGTATTTT. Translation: CASSRLAGGPDTQYF.

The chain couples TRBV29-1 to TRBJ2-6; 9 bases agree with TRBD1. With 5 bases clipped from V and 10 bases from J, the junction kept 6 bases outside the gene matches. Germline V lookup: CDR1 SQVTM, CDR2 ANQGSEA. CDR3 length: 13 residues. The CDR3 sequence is CSVLPGQGNVLTF. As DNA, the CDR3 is TGCAGCGTTTTGCCGGGACAGGGAAACGTCCTGACTTTC.

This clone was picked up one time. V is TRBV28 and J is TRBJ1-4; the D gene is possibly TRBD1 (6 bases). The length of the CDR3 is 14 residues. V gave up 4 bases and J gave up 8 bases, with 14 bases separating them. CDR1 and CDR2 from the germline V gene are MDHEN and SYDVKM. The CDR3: CASSSVRTVEKLFF. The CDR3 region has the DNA TGTGCCAGCAGTTCAGTACGGACAGTCGAAAAACTGTTTTTT.

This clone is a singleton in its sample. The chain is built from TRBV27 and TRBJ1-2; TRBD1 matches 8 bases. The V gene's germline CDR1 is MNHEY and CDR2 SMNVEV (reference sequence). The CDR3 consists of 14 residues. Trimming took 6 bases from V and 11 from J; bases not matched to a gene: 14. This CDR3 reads CASRYPEDREKYTF. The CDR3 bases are TGTGCCAGCAGATATCCCGAGGACAGGGAGAAATACACCTTC.

CDR3 sequence reads: CASSLQENEKLFF. The CDR3 DNA reads TGTGCCAGCAGTCTACAGGAAAATGAAAAACTGTTTTTT. This chain connects TRBV2 to TRBJ1-4; tentatively, D is TRBD1 (5 bases). Germline lookup yields CDR1 SNHLY and CDR2 FYNNEI. The CDR3 spans 13 residues. The V and J ends lost 5 bases and 5 bases respectively, with 9 bases between them.

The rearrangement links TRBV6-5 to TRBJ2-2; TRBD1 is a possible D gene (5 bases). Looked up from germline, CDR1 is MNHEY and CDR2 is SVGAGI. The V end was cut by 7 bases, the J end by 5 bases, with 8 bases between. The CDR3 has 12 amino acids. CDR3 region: CASKSGTGELFF. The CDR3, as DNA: TGTGCCAGCAAGTCAGGGACCGGGGAGCTGTTTTTT.

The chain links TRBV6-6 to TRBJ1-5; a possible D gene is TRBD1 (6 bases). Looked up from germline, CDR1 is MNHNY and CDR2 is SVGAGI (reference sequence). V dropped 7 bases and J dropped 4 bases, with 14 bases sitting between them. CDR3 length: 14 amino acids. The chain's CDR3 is CASTNTGQNQPQHF. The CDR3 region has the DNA TGTGCCAGCACCAACACGGGACAAAATCAGCCCCAGCATTTT.

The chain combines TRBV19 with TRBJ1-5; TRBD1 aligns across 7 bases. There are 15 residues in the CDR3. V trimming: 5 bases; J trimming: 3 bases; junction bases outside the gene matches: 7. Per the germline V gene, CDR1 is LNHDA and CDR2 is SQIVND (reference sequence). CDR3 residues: CASSPGDSHNQPQHF. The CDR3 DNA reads TGTGCCAGTAGTCCCGGGGACAGCCACAATCAGCCCCAGCATTTT.

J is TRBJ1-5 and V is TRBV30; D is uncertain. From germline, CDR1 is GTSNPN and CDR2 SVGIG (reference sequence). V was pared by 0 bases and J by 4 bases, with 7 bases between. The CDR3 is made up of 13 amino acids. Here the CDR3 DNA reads TGTGCCTGGAGTGTCCGGTCGAATCAGCCCCAGCATTTT. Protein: CAWSVRSNQPQHF.

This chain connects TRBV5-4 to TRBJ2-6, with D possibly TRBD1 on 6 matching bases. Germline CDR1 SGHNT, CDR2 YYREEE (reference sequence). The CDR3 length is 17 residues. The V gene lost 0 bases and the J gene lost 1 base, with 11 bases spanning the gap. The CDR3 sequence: CASSLGTASSGANVLTF. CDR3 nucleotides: TGTGCCAGCAGCTTGGGGACAGCTTCTTCTGGGGCCAACGTCCTGACTTTC.

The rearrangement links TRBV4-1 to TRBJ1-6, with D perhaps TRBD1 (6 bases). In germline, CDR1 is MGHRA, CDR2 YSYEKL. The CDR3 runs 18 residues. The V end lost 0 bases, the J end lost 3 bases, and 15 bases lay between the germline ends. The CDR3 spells CASSQDFIGGDYNSPLHF. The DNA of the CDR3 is TGCGCCAGCAGCCAAGACTTCATAGGGGGAGACTATAATTCACCCCTCCACTTT.